This T cell receptor beta chain was captured in a study of regulatory T cells in long-lasting Graves disease. CDR3 length: 14 residues. V lost 3 bases, J lost 3 bases, and 5 bases stayed unmatched. The germline V gene has CDR1 DFQATT and CDR2 SNEGSKA (reference sequence). Sample time point: persistent/refractory GD, antithyroid drugs over 5 years with positive TRAb. PBMCs were the source of the RNA used for TCR sequencing. As for this clonotype: Antigen specificity is unknown.

Assembly of TCR beta libraries relied on iRepertoire HTBI primers together with Arm-PCR of CDR3 regions. TCRdb itself ran the multiplex PCR reads through MiXCR, one entry per CDR3 protein. The table lists about 430,000 distinct CDR3 sequences, around a fifth of them singletons. Study findings and constraints: Persistent Graves' patients showed a TCR diversity that was lower than that of newly diagnosed ones. There were preferences for TRBV28, TRBJ1-2 and TRBJ2-5 in persistent disease.

The rearrangement joins TRBV20-1 to TRBJ2-7; 10 bases are shared with TRBD2. This sequence was found in a female donor with Graves disease. Source: peripheral blood mononuclear cells (PBMCs), taken when the disease was refractory, from a patient treated with antithyroid drugs. The CDR3 spells CSASWLAGDYEQYF. CDR3 nucleotide sequence: TGCAGTGCTAGTTGGCTAGCGGGAGACTACGAGCAGTACTTC.